The T cell receptor beta chain described here comes from a study of cytomegalovirus exposure and HLA in healthy donors. A multiplex PCR was run with 60 Vbeta primers and 13 Jbeta primers. Only in-frame clones appear in the TCRdb table, and some are missing; sequencing was by immunoSEQ multiplex PCR. The sample comprises a few hundred thousand clones, about 77% of which are singletons, and 1.8% rests with the top ten. This clone has a single count. CDR3 size: 11 residues. Germline V gene sequence: CDR1 MNHEY, CDR2 SVGAGI. The V end was cut by 7 bases, the J end by 3 bases, with 7 bases between. V and J are TRBV6-5 and TRBJ2-7; D is unresolved. This clonotype originated in a woman under 40 in good health and CMV-seronegative. Sequences were obtained from PBMCs. Written as DNA, the CDR3 is TGTGCCAGCAATCAGTTCTACGAGCAGTACTTC. This sequence encodes CASNQFYEQYF.